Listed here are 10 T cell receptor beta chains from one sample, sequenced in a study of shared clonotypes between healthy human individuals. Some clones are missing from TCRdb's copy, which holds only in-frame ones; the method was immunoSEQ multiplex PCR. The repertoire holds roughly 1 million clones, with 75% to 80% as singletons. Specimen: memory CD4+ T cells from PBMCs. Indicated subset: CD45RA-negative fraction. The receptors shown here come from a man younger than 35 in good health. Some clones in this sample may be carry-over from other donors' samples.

This CDR3 reads CASSLNSRTTPKDTQYF. The CDR3 DNA sequence: TGTGCCAGCAGCTTAAATTCTCGGACTACCCCTAAAGATACGCAGTATTTT. This chain links TRBV7-3 with TRBJ2-3, with a possible D match to TRBD2 (6 bases). CDR1 and CDR2 (germline): SGHTA, FQGTGA. This CDR3 has 17 residues. V gave up 1 base and J gave up 5 bases, with 19 bases separating them.

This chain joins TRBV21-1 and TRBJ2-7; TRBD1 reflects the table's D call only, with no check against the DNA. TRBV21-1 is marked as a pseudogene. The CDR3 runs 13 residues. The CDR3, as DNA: TGTGCCAGCAGCAAAACAAACTCCTACGAGCAGTACTTC. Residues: CASSKTNSYEQYF.

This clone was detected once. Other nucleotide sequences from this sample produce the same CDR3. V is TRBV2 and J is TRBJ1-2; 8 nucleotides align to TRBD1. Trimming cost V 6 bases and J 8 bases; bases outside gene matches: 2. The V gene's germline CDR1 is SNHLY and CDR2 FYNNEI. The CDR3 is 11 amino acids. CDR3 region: CASSGQGGYTF. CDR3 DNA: TGTGCCAGCAGCGGACAGGGCGGCTACACCTTC.

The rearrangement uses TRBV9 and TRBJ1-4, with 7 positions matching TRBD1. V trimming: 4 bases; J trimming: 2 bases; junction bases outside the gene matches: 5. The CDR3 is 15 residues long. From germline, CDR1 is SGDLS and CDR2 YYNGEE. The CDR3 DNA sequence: TGTGCCAGCAGCACCTCGACAGGGACTAATGAAAAACTGTTTTTT. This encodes CASSTSTGTNEKLFF.

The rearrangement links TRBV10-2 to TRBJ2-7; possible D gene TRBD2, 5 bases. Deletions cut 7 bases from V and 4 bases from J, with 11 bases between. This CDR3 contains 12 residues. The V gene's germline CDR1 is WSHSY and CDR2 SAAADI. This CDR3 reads CASTNRGYEQYF. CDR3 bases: TGCGCCAGCACTAACCGGGGTTACGAGCAGTACTTC.

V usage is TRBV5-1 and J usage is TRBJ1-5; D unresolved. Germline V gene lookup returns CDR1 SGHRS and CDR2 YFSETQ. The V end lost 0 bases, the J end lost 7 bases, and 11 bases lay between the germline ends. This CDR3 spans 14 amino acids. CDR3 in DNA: TGCGCCAGCAGCTTGGCCGGGGAGGAACAGCCCCAGCATTTT. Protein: CASSLAGEEQPQHF.

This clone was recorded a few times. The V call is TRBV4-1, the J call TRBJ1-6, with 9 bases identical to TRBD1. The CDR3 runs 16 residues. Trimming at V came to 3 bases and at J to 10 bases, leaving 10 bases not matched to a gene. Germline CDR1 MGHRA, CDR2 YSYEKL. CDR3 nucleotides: TGCGCCAGCAGCCACCCCCGGGACAGGGTAATATCACCCCTCCACTTT. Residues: CASSHPRDRVISPLHF.

The CDR3 DNA is TGCAGCGTTGAAGAGGTTCGAGAGACCCAGTACTTC. Translated: CSVEEVRETQYF. V and J are TRBV29-1 and TRBJ2-5; no firm D call. Trimming removed 0 bases at V and 4 bases at J, with 6 bases between. The CDR3 contains 12 residues. CDR1 is SQVTM and CDR2 is ANQGSEA in the germline V gene.

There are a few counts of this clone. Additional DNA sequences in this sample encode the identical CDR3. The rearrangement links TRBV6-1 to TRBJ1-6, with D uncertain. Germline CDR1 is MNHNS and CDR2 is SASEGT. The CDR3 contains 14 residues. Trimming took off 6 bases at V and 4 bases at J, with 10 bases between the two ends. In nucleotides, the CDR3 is TGTGCCAGCAGCGCCGGGCCGTATAATTCACCCCTCCACTTT. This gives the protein CASSAGPYNSPLHF.

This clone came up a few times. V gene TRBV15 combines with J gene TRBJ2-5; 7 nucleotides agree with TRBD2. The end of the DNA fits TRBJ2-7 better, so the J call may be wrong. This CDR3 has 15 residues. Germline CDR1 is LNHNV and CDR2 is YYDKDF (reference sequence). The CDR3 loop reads CATSRDRGRPVEQYF. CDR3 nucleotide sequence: TGTGCCACCAGCAGAGATCGCGGGAGACCCGTCGAGCAGTACTTC.